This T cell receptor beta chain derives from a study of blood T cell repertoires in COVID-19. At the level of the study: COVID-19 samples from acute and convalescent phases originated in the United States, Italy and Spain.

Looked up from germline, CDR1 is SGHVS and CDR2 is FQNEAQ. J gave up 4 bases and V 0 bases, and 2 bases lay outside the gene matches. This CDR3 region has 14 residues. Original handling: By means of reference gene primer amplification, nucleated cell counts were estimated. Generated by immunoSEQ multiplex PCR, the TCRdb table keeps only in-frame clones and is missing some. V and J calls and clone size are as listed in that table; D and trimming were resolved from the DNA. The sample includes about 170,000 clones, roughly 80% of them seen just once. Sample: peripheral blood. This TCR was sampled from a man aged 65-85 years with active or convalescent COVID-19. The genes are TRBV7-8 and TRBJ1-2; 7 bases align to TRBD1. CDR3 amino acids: CASSLAGGGYGYTF. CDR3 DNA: TGTGCCAGCAGCTTAGCAGGGGGCGGCTATGGCTACACCTTC.